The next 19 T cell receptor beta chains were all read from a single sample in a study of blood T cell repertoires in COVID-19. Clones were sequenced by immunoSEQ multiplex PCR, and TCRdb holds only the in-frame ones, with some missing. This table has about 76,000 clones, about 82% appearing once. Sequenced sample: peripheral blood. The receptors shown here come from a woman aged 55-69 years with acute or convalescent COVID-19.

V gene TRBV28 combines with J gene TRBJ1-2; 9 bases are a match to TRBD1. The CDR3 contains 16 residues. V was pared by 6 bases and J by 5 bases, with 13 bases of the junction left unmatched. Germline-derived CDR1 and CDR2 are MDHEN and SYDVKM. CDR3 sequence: CASSLAGTGTSYGYTF. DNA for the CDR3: TGTGCCAGCAGCTTAGCCGGGACAGGGACCTCTTATGGCTACACCTTC.

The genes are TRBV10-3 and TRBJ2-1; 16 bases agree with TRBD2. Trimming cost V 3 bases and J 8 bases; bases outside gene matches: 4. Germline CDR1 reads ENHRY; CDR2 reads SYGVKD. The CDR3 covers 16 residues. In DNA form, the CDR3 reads TGTGCCATCAGTGACCCGGGACTAGCGGGGGGGTATGAGCAGTTCTTC. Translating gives CAISDPGLAGGYEQFF.

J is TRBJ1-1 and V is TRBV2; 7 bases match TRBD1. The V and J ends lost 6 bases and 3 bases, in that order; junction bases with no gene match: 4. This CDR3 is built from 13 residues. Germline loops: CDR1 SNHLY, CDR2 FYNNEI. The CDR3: CASRGQTYTEAFF. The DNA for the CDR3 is TGTGCCAGCAGGGGACAGACTTACACTGAAGCTTTCTTT.

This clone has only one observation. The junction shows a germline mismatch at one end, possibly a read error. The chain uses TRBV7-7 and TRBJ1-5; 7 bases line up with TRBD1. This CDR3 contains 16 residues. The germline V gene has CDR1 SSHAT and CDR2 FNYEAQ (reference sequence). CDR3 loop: CASRVGGGNGNQPQHF. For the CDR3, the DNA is TGTGCTAGCAGAGTAGGGGGCGGGAACGGCAATCAGCCCCAGCATTTT.

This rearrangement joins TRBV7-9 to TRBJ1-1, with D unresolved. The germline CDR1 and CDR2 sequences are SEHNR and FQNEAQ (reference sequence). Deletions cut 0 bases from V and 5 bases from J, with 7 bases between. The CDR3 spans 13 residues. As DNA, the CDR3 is TGTGCCAGCAGCTTAGCGGAGCGAACTGAAGCTTTCTTT. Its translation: CASSLAERTEAFF.

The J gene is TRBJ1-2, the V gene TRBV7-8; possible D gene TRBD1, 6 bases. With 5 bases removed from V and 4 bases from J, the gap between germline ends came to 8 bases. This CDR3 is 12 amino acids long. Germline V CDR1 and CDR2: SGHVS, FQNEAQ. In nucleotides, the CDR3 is TGTGCCAGCAGCGGGGACACCTATGGCTACACCTTC. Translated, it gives CASSGDTYGYTF.

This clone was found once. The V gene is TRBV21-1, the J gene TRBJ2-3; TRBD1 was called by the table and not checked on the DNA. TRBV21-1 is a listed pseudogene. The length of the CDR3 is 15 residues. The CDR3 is CATNRDARWADTQYF. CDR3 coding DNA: TGTGCCACTAACAGGGACGCGAGGTGGGCAGATACGCAGTATTTT.

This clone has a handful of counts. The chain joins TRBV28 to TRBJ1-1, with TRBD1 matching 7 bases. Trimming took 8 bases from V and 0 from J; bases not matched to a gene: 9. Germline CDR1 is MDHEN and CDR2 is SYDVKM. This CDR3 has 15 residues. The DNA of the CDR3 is TGTGCCAGCCCGGTTGAGGGGGCTATGAACACTGAAGCTTTCTTT. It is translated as CASPVEGAMNTEAFF.

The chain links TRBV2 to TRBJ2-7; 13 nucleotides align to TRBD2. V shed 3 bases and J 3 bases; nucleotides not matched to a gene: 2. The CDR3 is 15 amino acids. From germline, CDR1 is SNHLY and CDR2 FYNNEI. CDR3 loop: CASSERTSGGYEQYF. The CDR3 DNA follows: TGTGCCAGCAGTGAGAGGACTAGCGGGGGCTACGAGCAGTACTTC.

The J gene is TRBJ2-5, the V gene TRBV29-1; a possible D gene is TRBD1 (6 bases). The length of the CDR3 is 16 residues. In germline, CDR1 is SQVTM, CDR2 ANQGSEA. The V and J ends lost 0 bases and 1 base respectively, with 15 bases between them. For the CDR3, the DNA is TGCAGCGTTGAAGATATGGTCGGACAGTCCCAAGAGACCCAGTACTTC. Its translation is CSVEDMVGQSQETQYF.

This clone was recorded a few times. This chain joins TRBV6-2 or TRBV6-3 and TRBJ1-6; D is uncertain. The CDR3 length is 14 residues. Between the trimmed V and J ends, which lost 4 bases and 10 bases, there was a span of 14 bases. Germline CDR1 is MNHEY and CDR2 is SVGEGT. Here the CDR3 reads CASSLDYAWSPLHF. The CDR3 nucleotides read TGTGCCAGCAGTTTAGACTATGCTTGGTCACCCCTCCACTTT.

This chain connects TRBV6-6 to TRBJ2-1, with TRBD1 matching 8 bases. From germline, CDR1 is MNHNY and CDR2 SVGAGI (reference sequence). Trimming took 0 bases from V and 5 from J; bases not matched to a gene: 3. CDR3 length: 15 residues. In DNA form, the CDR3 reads TGTGCCAGCAGTTACTCCAGGGGGCAGAACAATGAGCAGTTCTTC. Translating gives CASSYSRGQNNEQFF.

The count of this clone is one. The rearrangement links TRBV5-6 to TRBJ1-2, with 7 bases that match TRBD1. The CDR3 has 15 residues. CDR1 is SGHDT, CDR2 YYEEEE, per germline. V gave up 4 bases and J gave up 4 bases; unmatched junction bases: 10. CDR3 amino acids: CASSLGQVQGYGYTF. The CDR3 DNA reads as TGTGCCAGCAGCCTTGGACAGGTTCAAGGCTATGGCTACACCTTC.

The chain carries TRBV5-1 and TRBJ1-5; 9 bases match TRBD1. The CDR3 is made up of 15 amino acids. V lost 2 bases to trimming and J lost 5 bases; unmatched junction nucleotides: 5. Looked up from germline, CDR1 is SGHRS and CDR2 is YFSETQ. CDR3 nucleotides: TGCGCCAGCAGCTTAGGACAGGGGTACGATCAGCCCCAGCATTTT. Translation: CASSLGQGYDQPQHF.

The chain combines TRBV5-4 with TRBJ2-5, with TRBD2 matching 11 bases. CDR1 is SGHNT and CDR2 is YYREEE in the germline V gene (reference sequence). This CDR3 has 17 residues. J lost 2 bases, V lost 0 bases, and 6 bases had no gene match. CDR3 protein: CASSLAGVAGGQETQYF. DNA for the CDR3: TGTGCCAGCAGCTTGGCCGGAGTAGCGGGGGGGCAAGAGACCCAGTACTTC.

The CDR3 nucleotides are TGTGCCAGCAGGGGACTAGCTCTCTCCTCCTACGAGCAGTACGTC. This sequence encodes CASRGLALSSYEQYV. J is TRBJ2-7 and V is TRBV6-5; 9 bases match TRBD2. The CDR3 totals 15 residues. After removal of 6 bases from V and 0 bases from J, the junction contained 6 bases not matched to a gene. Germline CDR1 MNHEY, CDR2 SVGAGI.

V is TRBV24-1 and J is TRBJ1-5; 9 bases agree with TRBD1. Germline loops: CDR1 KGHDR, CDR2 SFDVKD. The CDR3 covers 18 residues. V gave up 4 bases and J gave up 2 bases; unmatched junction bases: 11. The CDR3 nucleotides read TGTGCCACCAGTGAGACCCGCGGGACAGGGATGGGCAATCAGCCCCAGCATTTT. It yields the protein CATSETRGTGMGNQPQHF.

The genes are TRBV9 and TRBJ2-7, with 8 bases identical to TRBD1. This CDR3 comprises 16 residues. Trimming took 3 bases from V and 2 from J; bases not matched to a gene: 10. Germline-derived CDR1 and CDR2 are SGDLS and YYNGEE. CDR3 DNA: TGTGCCAGCAGCGGGCCCCACCCGGGACAGGCCTACGAGCAGTACTTC. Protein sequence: CASSGPHPGQAYEQYF.

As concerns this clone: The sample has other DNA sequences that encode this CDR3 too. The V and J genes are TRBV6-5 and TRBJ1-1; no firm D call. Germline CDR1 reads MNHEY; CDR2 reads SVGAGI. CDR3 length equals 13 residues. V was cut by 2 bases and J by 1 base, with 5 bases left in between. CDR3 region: CASSYTENTEAFF. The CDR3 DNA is TGTGCCAGCAGTTACACAGAGAACACTGAAGCTTTCTTT.